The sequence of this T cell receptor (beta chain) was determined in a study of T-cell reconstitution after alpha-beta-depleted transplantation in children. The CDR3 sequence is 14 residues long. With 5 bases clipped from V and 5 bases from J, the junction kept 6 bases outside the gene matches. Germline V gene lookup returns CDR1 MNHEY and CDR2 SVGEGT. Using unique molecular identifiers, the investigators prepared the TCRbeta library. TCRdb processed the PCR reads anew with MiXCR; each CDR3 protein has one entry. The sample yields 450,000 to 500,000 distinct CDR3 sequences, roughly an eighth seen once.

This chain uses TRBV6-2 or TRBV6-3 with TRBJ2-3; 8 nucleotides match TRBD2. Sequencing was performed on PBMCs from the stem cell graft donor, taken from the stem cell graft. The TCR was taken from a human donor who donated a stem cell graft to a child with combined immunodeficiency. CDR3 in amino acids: CASSTAGELDTQYF. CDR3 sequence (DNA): TGTGCCAGCAGTACAGCGGGAGAACTAGATACGCAGTATTTT.